Described below is a single TCR beta chain sequence and its context. The target antigen is unknown. The germline V gene encodes CDR1 KGHSH and CDR2 LQKENI. V trimming: 2 bases; J trimming: 9 bases; junction bases outside the gene matches: 9. The CDR3 is 15 residues long. Each CDR3 protein gets one entry after TCRdb re-called the 5' RACE reads with MiXCR. The profile covers around 130,000 distinct CDR3 sequences, with roughly 17% appearing a single time and about 33% taken by the ten largest. These data come from a study of CD8 T cells in ankylosing spondylitis. General study points: Blood from ankylosing spondylitis patients appeared to carry a characteristic roughly eight-variant TCR beta motif. As reported, disease-linked clones showed significant enrichment in matched ankylosing spondylitis synovial fluid.

What was sequenced was blood, either unsorted or a sorted T cell fraction (not recorded which). The sequence derives from a male donor with ankylosing spondylitis. The chain uses TRBV18 and TRBJ2-7; TRBD1 matches 11 bases. CDR3 nucleotides: TGTGCCAGCTCACCAGGTGGGACAGGGGGTGTTGTGCAGTACTTC. As protein: CASSPGGTGGVVQYF.